This T cell receptor beta chain was recovered during a study of blood T cell repertoires in COVID-19. The wider study: Spain, Italy and the United States supplied samples that represented acute and convalescent COVID-19.

A single count supports this clone. As originally analysed: Counts of nucleated cells, estimated from reference gene primer amplification, were obtained. TCRdb's table, derived via immunoSEQ multiplex PCR, lists solely in-frame clones and lacks some. The V and J calls and clone size were taken over from that table, and D and trimming were inferred from the DNA. Among some 670,000 clones listed, 70% to 90% were seen once. This TCR came from a woman younger than 30 with acute or convalescent COVID-19. The sample comprised peripheral blood.

CDR3 amino acids: CATTDSPRNTIYF. The CDR3, as DNA: TGTGCCACCACGGACTCCCCCAGAAACACCATATATTTT. The chain combines TRBV2 with TRBJ1-3; D uncertain. Trimming removed 10 bases from V and 5 bases from J, with 15 bases in between. Germline V lookup: CDR1 SNHLY, CDR2 FYNNEI. The CDR3 sequence is 13 residues long.